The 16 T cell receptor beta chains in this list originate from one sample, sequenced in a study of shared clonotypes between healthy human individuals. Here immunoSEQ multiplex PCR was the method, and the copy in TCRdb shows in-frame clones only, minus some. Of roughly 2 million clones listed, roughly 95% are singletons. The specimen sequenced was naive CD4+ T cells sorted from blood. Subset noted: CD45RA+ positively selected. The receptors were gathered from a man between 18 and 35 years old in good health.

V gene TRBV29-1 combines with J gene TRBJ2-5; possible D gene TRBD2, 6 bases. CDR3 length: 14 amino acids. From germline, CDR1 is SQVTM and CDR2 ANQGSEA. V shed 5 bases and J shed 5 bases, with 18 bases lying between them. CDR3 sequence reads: CSVPSGLKSETQYF. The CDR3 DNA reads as TGCAGCGTTCCGTCGGGACTTAAGTCCGAGACCCAGTACTTC.

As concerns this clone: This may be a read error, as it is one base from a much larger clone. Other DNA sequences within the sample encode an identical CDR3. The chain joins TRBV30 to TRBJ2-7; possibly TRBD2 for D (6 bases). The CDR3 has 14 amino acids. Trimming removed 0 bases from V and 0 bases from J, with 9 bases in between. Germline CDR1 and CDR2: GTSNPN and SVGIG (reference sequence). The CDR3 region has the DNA TGTGCCTGGAGTGTAGGAGGGATCTCCTACGAGCAGTACTTC. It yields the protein CAWSVGGISYEQYF. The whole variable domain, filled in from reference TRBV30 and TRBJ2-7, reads SQTIHQWPATLVQPVGSPLSLECTVEGTSNPNLYWYRQAAGRGLQLLFYSVGIGQISSEVPQNLSASRPQDRQFILSSKKLLLSDSGFYLCAWSVGGISYEQYFGPGTRLTVT.

The DNA for the CDR3 is TGCGCCAGCAGCTCAGGACTAGCGGGATCCCATGAGACCCAGTACTTC. It is translated as CASSSGLAGSHETQYF. V usage is TRBV5-1 and J usage is TRBJ2-5; 12 positions agree with TRBD2. The CDR3 consists of 16 residues. V was pared by 3 bases and J by 5 bases, with 8 bases of the junction left unmatched. The germline gives CDR1 SGHRS, CDR2 YFSETQ.

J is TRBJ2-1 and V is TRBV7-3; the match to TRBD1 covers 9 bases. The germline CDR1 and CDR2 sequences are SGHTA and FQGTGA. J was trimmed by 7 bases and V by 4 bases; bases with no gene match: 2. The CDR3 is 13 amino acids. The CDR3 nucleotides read TGTGCCAGCAGCTCACAGGGGGCGAATGAGCAGTTCTTC. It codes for CASSSQGANEQFF.

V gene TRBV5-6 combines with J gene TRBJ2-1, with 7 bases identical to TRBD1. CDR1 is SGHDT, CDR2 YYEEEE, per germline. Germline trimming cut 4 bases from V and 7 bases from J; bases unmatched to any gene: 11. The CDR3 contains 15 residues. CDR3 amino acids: CASSLGQVARNEQFF. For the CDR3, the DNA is TGTGCCAGCAGCCTCGGACAGGTCGCGAGGAATGAGCAGTTCTTC.

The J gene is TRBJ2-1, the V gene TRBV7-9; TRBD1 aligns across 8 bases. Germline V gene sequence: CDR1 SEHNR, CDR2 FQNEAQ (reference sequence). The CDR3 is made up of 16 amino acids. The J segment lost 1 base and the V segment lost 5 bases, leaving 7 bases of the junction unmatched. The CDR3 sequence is CASSLGQARSYNEQFF. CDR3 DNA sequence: TGTGCCAGCAGCCTGGGACAGGCGCGATCCTACAATGAGCAGTTCTTC.

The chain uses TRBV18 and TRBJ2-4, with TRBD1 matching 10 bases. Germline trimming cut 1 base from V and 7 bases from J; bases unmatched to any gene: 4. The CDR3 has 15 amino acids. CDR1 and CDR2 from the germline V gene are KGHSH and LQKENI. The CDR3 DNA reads TGTGCCAGCTCACCACGACAGGGGGCAGGGAACATTCAGTACTTC. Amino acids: CASSPRQGAGNIQYF. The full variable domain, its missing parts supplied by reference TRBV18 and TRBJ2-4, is NAGVMQNPRHLVRRRGQEARLRCSPMKGHSHVYWYRQLPEEGLKFMVYLQKENIIDESGMPKERFSAEFPKEGPSILRIQQVVRGDSAAYFCASSPRQGAGNIQYFGAGTRLSVL.

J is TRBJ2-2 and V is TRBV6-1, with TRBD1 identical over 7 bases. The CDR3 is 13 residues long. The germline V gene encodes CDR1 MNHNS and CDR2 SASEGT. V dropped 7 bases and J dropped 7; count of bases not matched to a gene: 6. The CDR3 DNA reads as TGTGCCAGCATCGAGGGGGCCGACGGGGAGCTGTTTTTT. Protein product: CASIEGADGELFF.

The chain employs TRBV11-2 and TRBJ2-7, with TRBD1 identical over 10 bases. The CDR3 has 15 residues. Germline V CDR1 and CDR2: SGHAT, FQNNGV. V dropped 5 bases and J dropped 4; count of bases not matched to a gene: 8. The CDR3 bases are TGTGCCAGCAGCCGCACGGGACAGGGGTTTTACGAGCAGTACTTC. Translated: CASSRTGQGFYEQYF.

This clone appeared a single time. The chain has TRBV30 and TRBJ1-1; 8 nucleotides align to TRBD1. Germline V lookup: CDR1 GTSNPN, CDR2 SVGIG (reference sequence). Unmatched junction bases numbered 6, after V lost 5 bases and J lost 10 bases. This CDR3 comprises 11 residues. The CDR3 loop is CAWERQGRAFF. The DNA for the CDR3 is TGTGCCTGGGAAAGACAGGGGAGAGCTTTCTTT.

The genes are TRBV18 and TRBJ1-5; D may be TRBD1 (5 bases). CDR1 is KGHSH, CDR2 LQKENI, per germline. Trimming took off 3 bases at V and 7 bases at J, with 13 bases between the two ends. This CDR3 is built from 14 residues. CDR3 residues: CASSPPGEGQPQHF. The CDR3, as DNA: TGTGCCAGCTCACCGCCGGGGGAGGGGCAGCCCCAGCATTTT. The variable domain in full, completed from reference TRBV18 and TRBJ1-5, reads NAGVMQNPRHLVRRRGQEARLRCSPMKGHSHVYWYRQLPEEGLKFMVYLQKENIIDESGMPKERFSAEFPKEGPSILRIQQVVRGDSAAYFCASSPPGEGQPQHFGDGTRLSIL.

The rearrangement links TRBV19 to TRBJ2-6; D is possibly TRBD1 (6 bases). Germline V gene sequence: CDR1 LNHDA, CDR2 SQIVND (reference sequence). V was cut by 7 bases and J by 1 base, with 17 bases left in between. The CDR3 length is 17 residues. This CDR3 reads CASISWTAFSGANVLTF. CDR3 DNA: TGTGCCAGTATCTCCTGGACAGCGTTTTCTGGGGCCAACGTCCTGACTTTC.

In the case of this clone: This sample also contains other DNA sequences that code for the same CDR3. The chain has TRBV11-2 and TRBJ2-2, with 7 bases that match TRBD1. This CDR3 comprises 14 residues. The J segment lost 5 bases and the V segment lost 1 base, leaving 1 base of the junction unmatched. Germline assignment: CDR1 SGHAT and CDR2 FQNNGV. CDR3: CASSLAGGTGELFF. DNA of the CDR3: TGTGCCAGCAGCTTAGCAGGGGGAACCGGGGAGCTGTTTTTT.

The CDR3 loop reads CASSRNIGTSGKTYEQYF. In DNA, the CDR3 is TGTGCCAGCAGCCGTAACATTGGGACTAGCGGGAAAACCTACGAGCAGTACTTC. The chain has TRBV7-9 and TRBJ2-7; 13 nucleotides agree with TRBD2. J lost 2 bases, V lost 5 bases, and 12 bases had no gene match. Germline CDR1 SEHNR, CDR2 FQNEAQ (reference sequence). This CDR3 contains 18 residues.

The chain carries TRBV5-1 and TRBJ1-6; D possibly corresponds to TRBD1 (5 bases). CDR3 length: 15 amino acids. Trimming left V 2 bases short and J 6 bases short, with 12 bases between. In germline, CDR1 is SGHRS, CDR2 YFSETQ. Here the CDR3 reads CASSFSGTGNSPLHF. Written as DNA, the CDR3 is TGCGCCAGCAGCTTCTCGGGGACGGGTAATTCACCCCTCCACTTT.

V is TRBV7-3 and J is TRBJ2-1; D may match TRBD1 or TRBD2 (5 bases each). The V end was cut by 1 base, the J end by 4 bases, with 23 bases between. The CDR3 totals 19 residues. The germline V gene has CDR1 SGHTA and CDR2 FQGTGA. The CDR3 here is CASSLKVSGTANRYNEQFF. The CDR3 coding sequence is TGTGCCAGCAGCTTAAAGGTCTCGGGGACGGCTAATCGATACAATGAGCAGTTCTTC.